This TCR beta chain was obtained from a study of blood T cell repertoires in COVID-19. Study overall: There were acute and convalescent COVID-19 samples, and they came from the United States, Italy and Spain. Sources were T cells, B-cell-depleted T cells, or PBMCs; the material itself was cDNA or gDNA.

Original processing notes: Cell counts per sample came from amplifying reference gene primers. Using immunoSEQ multiplex PCR, the repertoire was profiled, and TCRdb retains in-frame clones only, with some absent. That table supplies the V and J calls and clone size; D and trimming were determined from the DNA. Counted here are about 220,000 clones, roughly 84% occurring once; the ten biggest clones make up 3% to 4%. The sequenced sample consisted of peripheral blood. The receptor comes from a woman of 80 years or more with acute or convalescent COVID-19.

CDR3 nucleotides: TGTGCCAGCAGCCAAGTCCCCTCCACAGCCTCTGGGGCCAACGTCCTGACTTTC. Translating it yields CASSQVPSTASGANVLTF. V usage is TRBV3-1 (or the pseudogene TRBV3-2) and J usage is TRBJ2-6; D is uncertain. The CDR3 is 18 amino acids. Per germline, CDR1 LGHDT and CDR2 YNNKEL (reference sequence). V was cut by 1 base and J by 0 bases, with 13 bases left in between.